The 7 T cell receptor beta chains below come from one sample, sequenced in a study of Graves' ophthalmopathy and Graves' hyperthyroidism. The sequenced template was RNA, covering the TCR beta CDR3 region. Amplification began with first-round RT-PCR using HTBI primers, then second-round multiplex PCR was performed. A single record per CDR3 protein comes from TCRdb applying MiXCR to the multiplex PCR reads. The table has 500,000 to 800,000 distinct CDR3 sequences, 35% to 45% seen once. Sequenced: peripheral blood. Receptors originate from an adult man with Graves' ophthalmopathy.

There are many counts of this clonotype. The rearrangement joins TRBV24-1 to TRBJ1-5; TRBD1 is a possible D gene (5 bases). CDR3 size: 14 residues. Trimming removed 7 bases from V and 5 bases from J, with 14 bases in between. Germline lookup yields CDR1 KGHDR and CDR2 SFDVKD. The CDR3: CATSGAGFDQPQHF. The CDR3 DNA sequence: TGTGCCACCAGCGGGGCCGGATTCGATCAGCCCCAGCATTTT.

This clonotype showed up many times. This CDR3 reads CASAGLTGGTSYGYTF. Here the CDR3 DNA reads TGTGCCAGCGCGGGCCTAACCGGGGGAACCAGTTATGGCTACACCTTC. The gene calls are TRBV2 and TRBJ1-2, with D perhaps matching TRBD1 (5 bases). Trimming left V 8 bases short and J 5 bases short, with 24 bases between. This CDR3 is built from 16 residues. Germline V lookup: CDR1 SNHLY, CDR2 FYNNEI.

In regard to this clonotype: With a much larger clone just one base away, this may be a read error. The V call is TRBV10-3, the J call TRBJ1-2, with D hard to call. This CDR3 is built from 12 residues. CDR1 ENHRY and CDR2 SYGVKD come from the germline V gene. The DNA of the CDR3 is TGTGCCAGCAGTATAACGAGGGATGGCCACACCTTC. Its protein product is CASSITRDGHTF.

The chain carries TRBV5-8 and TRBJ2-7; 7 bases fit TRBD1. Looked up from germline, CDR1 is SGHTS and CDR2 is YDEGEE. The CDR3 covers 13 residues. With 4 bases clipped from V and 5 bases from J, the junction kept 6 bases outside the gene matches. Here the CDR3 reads CASSRQGGNEQYF. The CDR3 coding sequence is TGTGCCAGCAGCCGACAGGGTGGCAACGAGCAGTACTTC.

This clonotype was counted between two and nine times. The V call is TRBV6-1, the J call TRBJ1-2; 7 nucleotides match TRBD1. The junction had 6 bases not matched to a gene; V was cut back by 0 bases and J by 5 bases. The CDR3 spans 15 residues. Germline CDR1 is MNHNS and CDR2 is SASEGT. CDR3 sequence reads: CASSEALEGAYGYTF. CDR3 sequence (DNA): TGTGCCAGCAGTGAAGCGCTAGAGGGGGCTTATGGCTACACCTTC.

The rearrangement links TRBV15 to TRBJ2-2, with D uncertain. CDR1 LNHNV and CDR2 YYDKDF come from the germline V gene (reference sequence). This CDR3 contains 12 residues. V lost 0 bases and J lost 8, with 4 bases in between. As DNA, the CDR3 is TGTGCCACCAGCAGAGATAAGGGGGAGCTGTTTTTT. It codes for CATSRDKGELFF.

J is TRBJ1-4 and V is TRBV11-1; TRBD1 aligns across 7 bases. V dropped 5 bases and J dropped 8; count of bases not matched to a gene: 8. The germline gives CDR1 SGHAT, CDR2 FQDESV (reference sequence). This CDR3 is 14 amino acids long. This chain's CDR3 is CASSALGGGEKLFF. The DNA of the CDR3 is TGTGCCAGCAGCGCGCTGGGAGGGGGCGAAAAACTGTTTTTT.